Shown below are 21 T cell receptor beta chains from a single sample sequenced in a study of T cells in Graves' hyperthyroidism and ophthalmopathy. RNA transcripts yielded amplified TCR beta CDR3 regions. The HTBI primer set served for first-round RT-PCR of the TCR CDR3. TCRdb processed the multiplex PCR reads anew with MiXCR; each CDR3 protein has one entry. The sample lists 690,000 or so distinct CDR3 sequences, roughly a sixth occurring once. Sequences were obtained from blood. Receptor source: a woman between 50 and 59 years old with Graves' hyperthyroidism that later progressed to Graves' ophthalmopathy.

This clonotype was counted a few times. CDR3: CASSYSWGPFYEQYF. The CDR3 DNA reads as TGTGCCAGCAGTTACTCCTGGGGCCCTTTCTACGAGCAGTACTTC. The chain combines TRBV6-6 with TRBJ2-7; a weak D match, TRBD1 (5 bases). The CDR3 spans 15 residues. V gave up 0 bases and J gave up 3 bases, with 12 bases separating them. The germline V gene has CDR1 MNHNY and CDR2 SVGAGI (reference sequence).

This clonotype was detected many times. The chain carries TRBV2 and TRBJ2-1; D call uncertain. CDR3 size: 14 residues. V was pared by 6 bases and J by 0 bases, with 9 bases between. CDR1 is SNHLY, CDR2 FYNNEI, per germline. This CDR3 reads CASRSSSSYNEQFF. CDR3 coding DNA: TGTGCCAGCAGAAGTAGTAGCTCCTACAATGAGCAGTTCTTC.

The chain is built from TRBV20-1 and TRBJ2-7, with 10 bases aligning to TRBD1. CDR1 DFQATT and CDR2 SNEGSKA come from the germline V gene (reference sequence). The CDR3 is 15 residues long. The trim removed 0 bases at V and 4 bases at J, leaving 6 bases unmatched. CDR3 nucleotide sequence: TGCAGTGCTAGAGAAGGGACAGGGGAGTTATACGAGCAGTACTTC. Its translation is CSAREGTGELYEQYF.

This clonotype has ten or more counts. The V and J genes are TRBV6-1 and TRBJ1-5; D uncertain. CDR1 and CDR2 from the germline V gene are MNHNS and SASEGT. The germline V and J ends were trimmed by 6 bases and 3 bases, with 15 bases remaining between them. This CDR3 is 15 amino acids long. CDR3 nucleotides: TGTGCCAGCAGGGAGGCTGGGGTTTCCAATCAGCCCCAGCATTTT. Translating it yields CASREAGVSNQPQHF.

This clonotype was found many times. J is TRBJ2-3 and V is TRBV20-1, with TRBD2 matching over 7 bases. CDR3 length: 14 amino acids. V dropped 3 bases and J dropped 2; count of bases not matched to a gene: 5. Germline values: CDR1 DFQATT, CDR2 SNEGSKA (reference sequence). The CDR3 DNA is TGCAGTGCTAGCGGCGGGGGAAACACAGATACGCAGTATTTT. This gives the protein CSASGGGNTDTQYF.

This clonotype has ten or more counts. This CDR3 is CSARDPRGASETGELFF. CDR3 in DNA: TGCAGTGCTAGAGATCCAAGGGGCGCGTCGGAGACCGGGGAGCTGTTTTTT. The chain couples TRBV20-1 to TRBJ2-2, with D tentatively TRBD1 (5 bases). Looked up from germline, CDR1 is DFQATT and CDR2 is SNEGSKA (reference sequence). The CDR3 is 17 residues long. V lost 0 bases, J lost 5 bases, and 19 bases lay in between.

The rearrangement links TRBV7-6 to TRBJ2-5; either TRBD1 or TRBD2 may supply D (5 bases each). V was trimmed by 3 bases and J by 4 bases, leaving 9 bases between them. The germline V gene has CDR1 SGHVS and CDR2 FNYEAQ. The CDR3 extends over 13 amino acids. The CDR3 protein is CASSLGVAETQYF. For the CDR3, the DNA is TGTGCCAGCAGCTTGGGGGTGGCAGAGACCCAGTACTTC.

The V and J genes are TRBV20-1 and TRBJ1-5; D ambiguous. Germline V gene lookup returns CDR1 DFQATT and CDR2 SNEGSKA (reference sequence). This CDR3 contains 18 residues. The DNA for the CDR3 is TGCAGCGATATAACCTGGGAGAGCTCATCGAGGGCCCATCAGCCCCAGCATTTT. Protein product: CSDITWESSSRAHQPQHF.

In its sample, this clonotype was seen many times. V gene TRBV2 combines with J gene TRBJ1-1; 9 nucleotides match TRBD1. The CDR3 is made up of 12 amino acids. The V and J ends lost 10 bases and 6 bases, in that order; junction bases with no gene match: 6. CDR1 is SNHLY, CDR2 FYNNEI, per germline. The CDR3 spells CATTGGASEAFF. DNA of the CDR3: TGTGCCACCACAGGGGGCGCGTCTGAAGCTTTCTTT.

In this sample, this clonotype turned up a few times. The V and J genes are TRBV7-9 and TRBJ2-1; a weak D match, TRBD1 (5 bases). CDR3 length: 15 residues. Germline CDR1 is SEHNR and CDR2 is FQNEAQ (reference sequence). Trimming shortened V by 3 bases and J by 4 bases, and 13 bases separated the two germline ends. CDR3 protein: CASSFASGFYNEQFF. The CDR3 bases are TGTGCCAGCAGCTTCGCCTCAGGGTTTTACAATGAGCAGTTCTTC.

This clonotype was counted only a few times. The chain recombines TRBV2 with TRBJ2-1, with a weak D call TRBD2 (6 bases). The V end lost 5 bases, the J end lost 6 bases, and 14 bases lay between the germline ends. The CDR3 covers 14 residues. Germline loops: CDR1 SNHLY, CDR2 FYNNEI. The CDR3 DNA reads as TGTGCCAGCAGTCTTCGGGACTCGCCCAATGAGCAGTTCTTC. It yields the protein CASSLRDSPNEQFF.

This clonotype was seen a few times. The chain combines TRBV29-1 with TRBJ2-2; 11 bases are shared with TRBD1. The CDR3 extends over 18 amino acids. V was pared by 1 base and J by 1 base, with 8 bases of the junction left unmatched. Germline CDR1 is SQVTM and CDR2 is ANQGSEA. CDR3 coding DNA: TGCAGCGTTGAAGTGTTAGGACAGGGGGCGATGAACACCGGGGAGCTGTTTTTT. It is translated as CSVEVLGQGAMNTGELFF.

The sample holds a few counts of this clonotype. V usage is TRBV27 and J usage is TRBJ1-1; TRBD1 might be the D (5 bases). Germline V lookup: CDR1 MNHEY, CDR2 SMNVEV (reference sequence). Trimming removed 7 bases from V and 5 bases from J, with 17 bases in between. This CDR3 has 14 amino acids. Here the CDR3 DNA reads TGTGCCAGCAAACGACTGGGGGAGGGAACTGAAGCTTTCTTT. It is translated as CASKRLGEGTEAFF.

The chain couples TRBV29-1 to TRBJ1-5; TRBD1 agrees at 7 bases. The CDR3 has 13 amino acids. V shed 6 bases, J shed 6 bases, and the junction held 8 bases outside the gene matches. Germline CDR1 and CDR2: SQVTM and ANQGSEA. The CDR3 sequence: CSVEGARGQPQHF. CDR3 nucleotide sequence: TGCAGCGTGGAGGGGGCTAGGGGTCAGCCCCAGCATTTT.

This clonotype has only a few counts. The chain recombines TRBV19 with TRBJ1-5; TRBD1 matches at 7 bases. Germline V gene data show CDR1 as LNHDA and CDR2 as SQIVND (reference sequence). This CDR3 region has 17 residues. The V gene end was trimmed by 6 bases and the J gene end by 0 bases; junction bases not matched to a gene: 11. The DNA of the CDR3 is TGTGCCAGTAGCACTCTTCCCGGGACAGCTAGCAATCAGCCCCAGCATTTT. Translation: CASSTLPGTASNQPQHF.

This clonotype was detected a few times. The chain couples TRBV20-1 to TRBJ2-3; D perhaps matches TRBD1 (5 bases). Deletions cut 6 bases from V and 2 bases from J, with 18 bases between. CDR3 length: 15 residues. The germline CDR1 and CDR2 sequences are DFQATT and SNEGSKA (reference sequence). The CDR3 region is CSARPGAAYTDTQYF. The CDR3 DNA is TGCAGTGCACGCCCTGGGGCAGCCTACACAGATACGCAGTATTTT.

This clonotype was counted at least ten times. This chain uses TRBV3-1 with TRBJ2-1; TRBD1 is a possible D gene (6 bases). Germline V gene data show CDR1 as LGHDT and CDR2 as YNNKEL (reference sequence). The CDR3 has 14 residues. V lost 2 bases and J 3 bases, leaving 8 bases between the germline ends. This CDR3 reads CASSQTGYYNEQFF. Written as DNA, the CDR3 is TGTGCCAGCAGCCAAACAGGGTACTACAATGAGCAGTTCTTC.

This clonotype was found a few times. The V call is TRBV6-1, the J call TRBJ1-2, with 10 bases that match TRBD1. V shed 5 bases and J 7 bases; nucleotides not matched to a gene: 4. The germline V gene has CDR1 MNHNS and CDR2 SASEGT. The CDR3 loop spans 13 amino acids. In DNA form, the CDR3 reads TGTGCCAGCAGTCGGACAGGGGGTATTGGCTACACCTTC. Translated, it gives CASSRTGGIGYTF.

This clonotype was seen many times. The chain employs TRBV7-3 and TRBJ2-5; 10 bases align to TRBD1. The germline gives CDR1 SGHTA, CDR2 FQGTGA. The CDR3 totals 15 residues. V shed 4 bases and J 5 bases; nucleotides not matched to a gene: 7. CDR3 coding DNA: TGTGCCAGCAGCTCATCCGGGACAGGGGTTGAGACCCAGTACTTC. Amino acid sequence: CASSSSGTGVETQYF.

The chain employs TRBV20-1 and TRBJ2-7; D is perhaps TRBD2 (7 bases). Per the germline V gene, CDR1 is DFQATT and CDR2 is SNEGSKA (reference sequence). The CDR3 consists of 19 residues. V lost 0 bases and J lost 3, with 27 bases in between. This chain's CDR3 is CSARDSRGLIGGGNYEQYF. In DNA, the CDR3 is TGCAGTGCTAGAGATTCCCGGGGGCTAATCGGCGGGGGAAACTACGAGCAGTACTTC.

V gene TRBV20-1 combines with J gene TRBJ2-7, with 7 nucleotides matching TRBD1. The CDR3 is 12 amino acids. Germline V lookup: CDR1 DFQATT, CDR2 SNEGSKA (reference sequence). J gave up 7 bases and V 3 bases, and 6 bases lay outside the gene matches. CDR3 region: CSASLDRVEQYF. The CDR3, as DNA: TGCAGTGCTAGCCTCGACAGGGTGGAGCAGTACTTC.